This T cell receptor beta chain was sequenced during a study of graft-versus-host responses after intestinal transplantation (dated by TCRdb to the early 2020s). Regarding the complete study: Recipients received multivisceral, liver-intestinal, or isolated intestinal transplants. Alloreactive clones were identified by sequencing pre-transplant mixed lymphocyte reaction products and comparing these products with unstimulated pre-transplant donor and recipient T cells. The cohort enrolled 20 to 30 intestinal transplant recipients, one of whom was a retransplant, and a few patients without pretransplant specimens were excluded. After intestinal transplantation, graft-versus-host and host-versus-graft alloreactive T cell clones in the graft, circulation and bone marrow were tracked using bulk TCR-beta CDR3 sequencing. Every recipient was given anti-thymocyte globulin induction, followed by about 3 years of maintenance tacrolimus and steroids. Donor T cell macrochimerism was defined as a peak of at least 4% donor T cells among recipient peripheral blood mononuclear cells. Samples from three later patients were sequenced in-house on an Illumina MiSeq with MiXCR processing rather than by the commercial service. Overall results and qualifications from the work: GvH clones were found in recipient bone marrow, and some of the GvH clones appeared earlier in ileal mucosa or blood, which is consistent with an intestinal mucosal origin. The conclusions were limited by the relatively low number and heterogeneity of the intestinal transplant patients. In the allografts of patients with donor T cell macrochimerism, GvH to HvG T cell clonal ratios were high. Peak levels of circulating GvH clones were associated with declines in HvG clones early after transplant.

The library was generated by the immunoSEQ multiplex PCR assay. For most patients, genomic DNA was isolated with the Qiagen DNeasy Blood and Tissue Kit and shipped frozen to Adaptive Biotechnologies for TCR sequencing. High-throughput TCR-beta CDR3 sequencing of genomic DNA from most patients was performed by Adaptive Biotechnologies. From the authors' description of their analysis: TCR sequencing data for over 15 patients were retrieved from Adaptive's ImmunoSEQ software; a few other patients were processed with MiXCR and VDJtools. CD4 versus CD8 sorting errors were corrected by removing sequences found in both subsets at a frequency ratio below 5:1. CDR3 nucleotide sequences shared between donor and recipient were removed because their origin could not be assigned. To be classed as alloreactive, a clone needed at least 2-fold expansion over unstimulated cells and a minimum CFSE-low frequency of 0.002% (template counts) or 0.001% (read counts). A clone was considered mappable if detected in the sequenced pre-transplant spleen, lymph node, or MLR CFSE-low populations of the donor or recipient. Cumulative frequency of alloreactive clones was calculated as a percentage of all sequences weighted by copy number. In its TCRdb copy, this immuneACCESS table keeps in-frame sequences only and misses some clones. Where compared with another copy, unresolved V genes explain less than half of these, and the others have no known cause. The DNA was the basis for D and trimming; V, J and clone size are from that table. The sample profile shows about 82,000 clones; around 93% of them were found once. The top ten clones comprise approximately 0.3% of the sample.

Per the publication, the time point label means: cells obtained before transplantation from donor or recipient. CD3+CD4+ and CD3+CD8+ populations were FACS-sorted from unstimulated pre-transplant donor and recipient cells taken from spleen or lymph nodes. Details on this clone: Its recognized antigen is unknown. No clone much larger than this one lies a single base away; base qualities are absent.

From the germline V gene, CDR1 is SGHRS and CDR2 is YFSETQ. From V the trimming removes 1 base and from J it removes 6 bases, while the gene matches leave 11 bases of the junction unaccounted for. The CDR3, from cysteine to phenylalanine, totals 16 residues. Here the CDR3 DNA is all that survives: 48 bases in frame from base 1. The chain employs TRBV5-1 and TRBJ2-7; 9 nucleotides in the junction match TRBD2. The input for sequencing was unstimulated CD4+ T cells sorted from spleen or lymph node cells, taken before transplant. The receptor's source is a human donor who was the organ donor for an intestinal transplant. The CDR3 reads CASSLLERGAQGEQYF. The sequenced DNA is TGCGCCAGCAGCTTGTTGGAGCGGGGGGCCCAGGGCGAGCAGTACTTC.